This section outlines one T cell receptor beta chain sequence together with its context. This clone was counted once. This receptor's antigen is unknown. No clone much larger than this one lies a single base away; base qualities are absent. The CDR3 regions of human TCRbeta chains were subjected to immunosequencing. Concerning the study's data processing: TCRs in the repertoires were matched against a reference library of SARS-CoV-2-specific TCRs that had been generated with the MIRA antigen-specificity platform. Breadth meant the fraction of unique TCRs that were SARS-CoV-2-associated, whereas depth meant the fraction of total T cells that were SARS-CoV-2-associated. Using the MIRA data, every spike-specific TCR was mapped to the spike region that the TCR reacted to and assigned to either a CD4 or a CD8 class. Log10-transformed breadth and depth values were compared by one-way ANOVA with Sidak's multiple comparisons tests. This is the immuneACCESS table as TCRdb keeps it, with only in-frame sequences that have V and J called. A part of the clones is gone; compared with another copy, unresolved V genes explain less than half, and the rest is unexplained. V and J calls and clone size are given by that table; D and trimming were obtained from the DNA. In all, the sample holds roughly 67,000 clones, and roughly 90% of those were seen once. 7.5% to 9% of the sample is in the top ten clones.

The data were taken from a study of T cell responses to AZD1222 COVID-19 vaccine (dated by TCRdb to 2020 to 2023). Background for the entire study: Because spike-specific TCR depth and breadth did not differ between the two schedules, AZD1222 recipients who got a second dose at roughly 4 weeks were pooled with those who got a second dose at roughly 12 weeks. A total of 230 to 250 trial participants underwent TCR sequencing, of whom around 200 received two doses of AZD1222 and about 25 received two doses of the MenACWY control vaccine. Trial participants were enrolled by age into subgroups of 18-55, 56-69 and 70-plus years, and about 150, 27 and 61 TCR-sequenced participants, respectively, were included in these subgroups. Points the paper makes about the study in general: Most participants were white British and females outnumbered males, and the authors suggested that clonal diversity may have been underestimated. Because no samples from the day 14 peak response were available, repertoires could be characterized only after the peak T cell response. After two AZD1222 doses, spike-specific TCR breadth and depth were significantly higher than at day 0 and than in MenACWY recipients. In the small 56-69-year group, the increase in depth fell short of significance, most likely because of low power. Reportedly, almost half of the unique spike-specific TCRs recognized epitopes lying outside the regions that are mutated in the B.1.351 and B.1.1.7 variants. Only a handful of AZD1222 recipients were SARS-CoV-2 seropositive at baseline, limiting conclusions about previously exposed vaccinees. The whole spike protein was spanned by vaccine-associated CD4 TCRs, and dominant responses were seen in regions 160-218 and 743-854.

This sample's time point label indicates: baseline before first vaccination. The vaccinee samples were drawn from two UK trials, COV001 and COV002, one of which was a single-blind randomized controlled phase 2/3 trial testing AZD1222 (ChAdOx1 nCoV-19) in healthy adults. Trial participant PBMC samples were collected at day 0 and day 28 after the second dose for TCRbeta chain sequencing. The sequence was obtained from an adult in good health. The sample was peripheral blood, taken on day 0 of AZD1222 vaccination.

The CDR3 sequence is CAWSDPGTGGTGELFF. Read as DNA, the sequence is TGTGCCTGGAGTGACCCCGGGACGGGAGGGACCGGGGAGCTGTTTTTT. Recombination linked TRBV30 to TRBJ2-2, and 8 junctional nucleotides match TRBD2. Taken from the germline V gene (reference sequence), the CDR1 and CDR2 loops are GTSNPN and SVGIG. The cysteine opens and the phenylalanine closes a CDR3 of 16 amino acids. CDR3 DNA is the only sequence kept; it has 48 bases, read in frame from the first base. Clipping removes 1 base from V and 5 bases from J, with 9 as the unmatched junction base count.